The clone carrying this T cell receptor beta chain was seen more than once but under ten times. Its specificity is unknown. Trimming stripped 3 bases from V and 6 bases from J, with 21 bases between. Per the germline V gene, CDR1 is DFQATT and CDR2 is SNEGSKA (reference sequence). The CDR3 runs 15 residues. The authors amplified TCR beta CDR3 regions from RNA transcripts. Amplification began with first-round RT-PCR using HTBI primers, then second-round multiplex PCR was performed. MiXCR, applied by TCRdb to the multiplex PCR reads, yields one record per CDR3 protein. The table records approximately 640,000 distinct CDR3 sequences, about 40% of them present only once. The data are from a study of Graves' ophthalmopathy and Graves' hyperthyroidism. Overall study findings and caveats: Blood samples also showed most expanded thyroid clonotypes exceeding 0.001 frequency.

With a duration under 3 months, ophthalmopathy in the donors showed moderate-to-severe activity, CAS ≥3 and NOSPECS ≥4. What supplied the PBMCs was 10 ml of fresh peripheral blood. The genes are TRBV20-1 and TRBJ2-7; no reliable D call. The sequenced sample consisted of peripheral blood. The clonotype was recovered from an adult man with Graves' ophthalmopathy. CDR3 DNA: TGCAGTGCTAGGAGAATAGGGTGGGGTTATGGCGAGCAGTACTTC. It codes for CSARRIGWGYGEQYF.